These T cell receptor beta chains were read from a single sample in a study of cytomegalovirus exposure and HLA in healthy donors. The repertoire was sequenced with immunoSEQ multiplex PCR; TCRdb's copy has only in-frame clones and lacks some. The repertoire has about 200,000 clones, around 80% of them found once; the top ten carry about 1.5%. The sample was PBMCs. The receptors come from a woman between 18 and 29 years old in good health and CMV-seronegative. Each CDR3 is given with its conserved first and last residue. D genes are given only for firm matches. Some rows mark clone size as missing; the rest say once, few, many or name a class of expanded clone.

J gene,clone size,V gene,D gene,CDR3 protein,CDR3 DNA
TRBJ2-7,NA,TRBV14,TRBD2,CASSQQLAGDEQYF,TGTGCCAGCAGCCAACAACTAGCGGGCGACGAGCAGTACTTC
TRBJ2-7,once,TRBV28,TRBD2,CASRLAGPLYEQYF,TGTGCCAGCAGACTAGCGGGACCGTTATACGAGCAGTACTTC
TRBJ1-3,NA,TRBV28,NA,CASSPSSGNTIYF,TGTGCCAGCAGCCCATCCTCTGGAAACACCATATATTTT
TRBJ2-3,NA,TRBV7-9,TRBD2,CSSSLASGSVGTDTQYF,TGTTCCAGCAGCTTAGCTAGCGGGAGCGTAGGCACAGATACGCAGTATTTT
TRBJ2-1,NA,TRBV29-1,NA,CSVDVSSYNEQFF,TGCAGCGTTGACGTGAGCTCCTACAATGAGCAGTTCTTC
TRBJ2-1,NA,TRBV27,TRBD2,CASSLEGTRYNEQFF,TGTGCCAGCAGTTTAGAAGGGACTAGATACAATGAGCAGTTCTTC
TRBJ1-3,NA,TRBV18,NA,CASSPSGTYNSGNTIYF,TGTGCCAGCTCACCCTCCGGGACATATAACTCTGGAAACACCATATATTTT
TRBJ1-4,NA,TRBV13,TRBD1,CASSLRTGGIEKLFF,TGTGCCAGCAGCCTGAGGACAGGGGGAATTGAAAAACTGTTTTTT
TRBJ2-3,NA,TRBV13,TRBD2,CASSETSGSNTQYF,TGTGCCAGCAGCGAGACTAGCGGGAGTAATACGCAGTATTTT
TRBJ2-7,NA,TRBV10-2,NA,CASSDSYYEQYF,TGCGCCAGCAGTGACAGTTACTACGAGCAGTACTTC
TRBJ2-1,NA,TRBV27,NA,CASSLHGSTYNEQFF,TGTGCCAGCAGTTTACACGGGAGTACCTACAATGAGCAGTTCTTC
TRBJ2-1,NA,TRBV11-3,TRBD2,CASSLGGGVEQFF,TGTGCCAGCAGCCTCGGGGGAGGGGTTGAGCAGTTCTTC
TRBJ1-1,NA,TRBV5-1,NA,CASSLQENTEAFF,TGCGCCAGCAGCTTACAGGAGAACACTGAAGCTTTCTTT
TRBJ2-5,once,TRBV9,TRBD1,CASSRDGTGQETQYF,TGTGCCAGCAGCAGAGACGGGACAGGTCAAGAGACCCAGTACTTC